Listed here are 10 T cell receptor beta chains from one sample, sequenced in a study of beta chain features in type 1 diabetes. Study-level results: Across all four CD4+ subsets, people with type 1 diabetes showed modestly shorter TCRB CDR3s.

Expressed TCRB transcripts were sequenced after all isolated RNA was converted to cDNA. Sequencing used immunoSEQ multiplex PCR; TCRdb keeps in-frame clones, though not all of them. The sample contains about 340,000 clones, roughly 14% of which appear only once. These TCRs are of unknown antigen specificity. Sequencing input: naive CD4+ T cells from blood. Receptor source: a woman aged 18-29 years with type 1 diabetes.

V usage is TRBV7-2 and J usage is TRBJ2-5; D unresolved. Per the germline V gene, CDR1 is SGHTA and CDR2 is FQGNSA. The V gene lost 3 bases and the J gene lost 5 bases, with 13 bases spanning the gap. This CDR3 spans 14 amino acids. CDR3 DNA sequence: TGTGCCAGCAGCTTTCAGATTGGTAGCGAGACCCAGTACTTC. Translating gives CASSFQIGSETQYF.

This clone turned up a few times. The chain uses TRBV11-3 and TRBJ1-1; tentatively, D is TRBD1 (6 bases). The germline V gene has CDR1 SGHNT and CDR2 YENEEA. Trimming left V 5 bases short and J 4 bases short, with 11 bases between. This CDR3 has 13 residues. In DNA form, the CDR3 reads TGTGCCAGCAGCCCAACAGGGTTCACTGAAGCTTTCTTT. This codes for CASSPTGFTEAFF.

The chain links TRBV7-2 to TRBJ2-7, with 11 bases lining up with TRBD1. The CDR3 has 15 amino acids. Germline CDR1 is SGHTA and CDR2 is FQGNSA. Trimming cost V 3 bases and J 7 bases; bases outside gene matches: 8. CDR3 sequence reads: CASSFSPGQGGEQYV. As DNA, the CDR3 is TGTGCCAGCAGCTTCTCCCCGGGACAGGGGGGAGAGCAGTACGTC.

The chain carries TRBV28 and TRBJ1-5; TRBD1 aligns across 12 bases. The ends lost 4 bases at V and 6 bases at J; junction bases unmatched: 4. CDR3 length: 15 residues. The germline V gene has CDR1 MDHEN and CDR2 SYDVKM. The CDR3 nucleotides read TGTGCCAGCAGTTCATCGGGACAGGGGGCTCAGCCCCAGCATTTT. It codes for CASSSSGQGAQPQHF.

The table lists this clone with a few counts. The chain recombines TRBV5-1 with TRBJ1-2, with 9 bases identical to TRBD1. J was trimmed by 8 bases and V by 0 bases; bases with no gene match: 5. Germline V lookup: CDR1 SGHRS, CDR2 YFSETQ. The CDR3 has 14 residues. The CDR3 DNA is TGCGCCAGCAGCTTGGGTACAGGGGGCGGAGGCTACACCTTC. Protein sequence: CASSLGTGGGGYTF.

The rearrangement links TRBV7-2 to TRBJ1-5; 8 bases are shared with TRBD1. The V gene's germline CDR1 is SGHTA and CDR2 FQGNSA. There are 16 residues in the CDR3. With V trimmed by 2 bases and J by 2 bases, 5 bases remained unmatched. As DNA, the CDR3 is TGTGCCAGCAGCTTAATTGGACAGGGCGGCAATCAGCCCCAGCATTTT. Amino acids: CASSLIGQGGNQPQHF.

The chain joins TRBV7-3 to TRBJ2-7; 10 bases agree with TRBD2. The germline CDR1 and CDR2 sequences are SGHTA and FQGTGA. The CDR3 is made up of 18 amino acids. The V and J ends lost 2 bases and 2 bases, in that order; junction bases with no gene match: 12. The CDR3 coding sequence is TGTGCCAGCAGCTTATATCCCCCAGCTAGCGGGAGTACCTACGAGCAGTACTTC. Encoded protein: CASSLYPPASGSTYEQYF.

This clone was counted a few times. J is TRBJ1-1 and V is TRBV10-2; tentative D call: TRBD1 (5 bases). Per germline, CDR1 WSHSY and CDR2 SAAADI. V was cut by 8 bases and J by 0 bases, with 10 bases left in between. CDR3 length: 13 residues. The CDR3, as DNA: TGCGCCAGCCGGGGGGGAATGAACACTGAAGCTTTCTTT. The encoded protein is CASRGGMNTEAFF.

The chain carries TRBV6-5 and TRBJ2-1; D not resolved. The CDR3 is 15 residues long. From germline, CDR1 is MNHEY and CDR2 SVGAGI. The V and J ends lost 2 bases and 8 bases respectively, with 16 bases between them. CDR3 loop: CASSYRRSIMHEQFF. CDR3 sequence (DNA): TGTGCCAGCAGTTACCGTAGATCTATCATGCATGAGCAGTTCTTC.

The rearrangement joins TRBV7-9 to TRBJ2-7; the match to TRBD1 covers 11 bases. CDR3 size: 13 residues. J lost 3 bases, V lost 8 bases, and 3 bases had no gene match. The germline gives CDR1 SEHNR, CDR2 FQNEAQ (reference sequence). CDR3 sequence reads: CASPGTGGYEQYV. The CDR3, as DNA: TGTGCCAGCCCCGGGACAGGGGGCTACGAGCAGTACGTC.